This T cell receptor beta chain stems from a study of cytomegalovirus exposure and HLA in healthy donors (dated by TCRdb to the late 2010s). For the wider study: According to a later analysis, the 100 to 150 validation repertoires were produced on the same platform as the approximately 620 repertoires of the first cohort. The study aimed to test whether signatures of past pathogen exposure could be identified by cataloging public T cell receptors. A separate validation cohort of roughly 130 different subjects was used in addition to the 666-subject first cohort. High-throughput TCR immunosequencing, statistical association of individual TCRs with disease status, and machine learning were combined to predict cytomegalovirus infection status.

The donors belonged to the validation cohort of approximately 130 subjects, which was separate from the 666-subject first cohort. Libraries came from the immunoSEQ multiplex PCR assay. On the study's bioinformatics: A statistical classification framework was built to diagnose cytomegalovirus status from the catalog of TCR beta chain sequences. TCRdb holds this immuneACCESS table with in-frame rearrangements only. Some clones are missing; in checked studies, unresolved V genes explain under half, and the rest has no known cause. V and J calls and clone size come straight from that table; D and trimming were deduced from the DNA. This sample holds around 250,000 clones; roughly 91% were observed only once. The leading ten clones occupy around 3.3% of the sample. Overall results and qualifications from the work: All 120 or so repertoires were used to score co-occurrence in the validation cohort in a later analysis, because that analysis had no HLA typing for the cohort. Most TCR sequences were seen in very few donors, while some public TCRs were found in many individuals. The classifier was reported to diagnose cytomegalovirus status with high specificity and sensitivity in both the original and validation cohorts. In vitro tests confirmed that a few of the cytomegalovirus-associated TCR beta chains recognize cytomegalovirus antigens. A later analysis found that TCRs clustered in the first cohort also tended to co-occur in the roughly 110 validation repertoires, with more than 90% of cluster scores above 0. It was suggested by the authors that the approach could potentially be generalized to other disease states and immunological phenotypes. In the study, roughly 160 TCR beta chains were listed as associated with cytomegalovirus.

Remarks on this clone: Its antigen target is currently unknown. There are no base qualities to consult, and no much larger clone falls within one base.

V is pruned by 7 bases and J by 0 bases, leaving 7 bases of the junction without a gene match. The CDR3 goes from the cysteine to the phenylalanine over 16 residues. Only CDR3 DNA is held: 48 bases, read in frame from base 1. Based on the germline V gene, the CDR1 and CDR2 sequences are SNHLY and FYNNEI. This receptor was identified in a woman aged 25 to 39 in good health and CMV-seronegative. Sequenced sample: PBMCs. The sequence is built from TRBV2 and TRBJ2-3, and TRBD2 aligns with 10 junction nucleotides. The CDR3: CASTRTSGGSTDTQYF. The DNA sequence follows: TGTGCCAGCACCCGGACTAGCGGAGGGAGCACAGATACGCAGTATTTT. Outside the CDR3, residues come from the reference TRBV2 and TRBJ2-3 proteins, so the full variable domain is: EPEVTQTPSHQVTQMGQEVILRCVPISNHLYFYWYRQILGQKVEFLVSFYNNEISEKSEIFDDQFSVERPDGSNFTLKIRSTKLEDSAMYFCASTRTSGGSTDTQYFGPGTRLTVL.